The sequence of this T cell receptor (beta chain) was determined in a study of Graves' ophthalmopathy and Graves' hyperthyroidism. The CDR3 totals 15 residues. Deletions cut 6 bases from V and 1 base from J, with 15 bases between. Per the germline V gene, CDR1 is SGHAT and CDR2 is FQNNGV. Study-wide results and caveats: Detection in blood was also observed for most expanded thyroid clonotypes above 0.001 frequency.

In regard to this clonotype: Antigen unknown.

CDR3 regions of TCR beta were amplified from RNA transcripts. Investigators did first-round RT-PCR with HTBI primers, then second-round multiplex PCR. A single record per CDR3 protein comes from TCRdb applying MiXCR to the multiplex PCR reads. The table has around 600,000 distinct CDR3 sequences, 35% to 50% seen once. The sequence derives from an adult man with Graves' ophthalmopathy. The rearrangement uses TRBV11-2 and TRBJ1-1; D unclear. The sequenced sample consisted of peripheral blood. Here the CDR3 reads CASSYSRTKNTEAFF. CDR3 sequence (DNA): TGTGCCAGCAGTTACTCCCGGACCAAGAACACTGAAGCTTTCTTT.